The clone carrying this T cell receptor beta chain appeared many times. This specimen belongs to a study of early T cells in non-severe SARS-CoV-2 infection. CDR1 is MGHRA and CDR2 is YSYEKL in the germline V gene. CDR3 length equals 16 residues. After removal of 3 bases from V and 0 bases from J, the junction contained 7 bases not matched to a gene. Individually, cDNA molecules had unique molecular identifiers attached to them. TCRdb itself ran the 5' RACE reads through MiXCR, one entry per CDR3 protein. The sample yields about 79,000 distinct CDR3 sequences, roughly an eighth seen once. This receptor was identified in an adult who was a healthcare worker with PCR-confirmed SARS-CoV-2 infection or an uninfected control (not recorded which). J is TRBJ2-7 and V is TRBV4-1; 8 nucleotides match TRBD1. The material sequenced was whole blood. The CDR3 is CASSHPDRENSYEQYF. The CDR3 DNA sequence: TGCGCCAGCAGCCATCCGGACAGGGAGAACTCCTACGAGCAGTACTTC.